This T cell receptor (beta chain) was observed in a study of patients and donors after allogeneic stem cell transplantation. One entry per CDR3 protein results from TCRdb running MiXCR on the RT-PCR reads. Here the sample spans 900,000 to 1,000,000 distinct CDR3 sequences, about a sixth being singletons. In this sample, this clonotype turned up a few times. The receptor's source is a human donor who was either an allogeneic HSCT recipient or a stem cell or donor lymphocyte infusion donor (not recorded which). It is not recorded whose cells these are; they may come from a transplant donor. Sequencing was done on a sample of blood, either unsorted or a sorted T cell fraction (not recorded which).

This CDR3 is CASRAGTSKNEQFF. CDR3 nucleotides: TGTGCCAGCAGGGCCGGGACTAGTAAAAATGAGCAGTTCTTC. The chain carries TRBV12-3 or TRBV12-4 and TRBJ2-1; 8 bases agree with TRBD2. This CDR3 is built from 14 residues. The V and J ends lost 6 bases and 7 bases, in that order; junction bases with no gene match: 8.